This TCR beta chain derives from a study of human T cells and chemical hapten exposure. Study details: Patients, largely female, had alopecia areata, totalis or universalis.

The count of this clonotype is one. Its target is unknown. Germline values: CDR1 DFQATT, CDR2 SNEGSKA (reference sequence). This CDR3 region has 16 residues. V trimming: 0 bases; J trimming: 6 bases; junction bases outside the gene matches: 13. Time point given: patch test 2, 6 weeks after DPC sensitization. Treatment in this sample: therapeutic diphenylcyclopropenone sensitization with weekly scalp DPC. Findings of the study overall: Counts of TCRs above 1 in 1000 frequency stayed unchanged with DPC sensitization.

Library preparation tagged each individual cDNA molecule with a unique molecular identifier. Original processing notes: Sampled TCR counts reached a median of approximately 100,000 per sample, with values ranging from 23,224 to 690,600. Each CDR3 protein gets one entry after TCRdb re-called the RACE reads with MiXCR. What appears here as the V and J calls and clone size reflects TCRdb's work, not the paper's. The sample includes about 350,000 distinct CDR3 sequences, over 6% of them seen just once. This material consisted of whole blood, taken in connection with sensitization to the hapten diphenylcyclopropenone (DPC). The chain uses TRBV20-1 and TRBJ2-7; 8 positions match TRBD1. This clonotype was sampled from a woman aged 18-30 years with alopecia areata. Some clones in this sample may be carry-over from other donors' samples. DNA for the CDR3: TGCAGTGCTAGAGAGGGGTGGACAGGGACCGGCGGCGAGCAGTACTTC. Its translation is CSAREGWTGTGGEQYF.